The 28 T cell receptor beta chains below were found in one sample sequenced in a study of T cell repertoires in cytomegalovirus infection. TCRdb re-analysed the reads in MiXCR, keeping a single row per CDR3 protein. The table records roughly 600,000 distinct CDR3 sequences, approximately 24% of them present only once. Input material: CD8+ T cells from PBMCs. The receptors stem from a human donor in good health (CMV status not recorded). Some clones in this sample may be carry-over from other donors' samples.

The chain couples TRBV2 to TRBJ2-7; the D gene could be TRBD1 or TRBD2 (5 bases each). Germline V gives CDR1 SNHLY, CDR2 FYNNEI. V was pared by 0 bases and J by 4 bases, with 16 bases between. The CDR3 runs to 16 residues. The DNA of the CDR3 is TGTGCCAGCAGTGAAGCAGGGACCTTAATAAGGTACGAGCAGTACGTC. It codes for CASSEAGTLIRYEQYV.

The V and J genes are TRBV28 and TRBJ2-1; no clear D gene. Trimming pared 10 bases from V and 0 bases from J, leaving 10 bases between. This CDR3 comprises 13 residues. From germline, CDR1 is MDHEN and CDR2 SYDVKM. The DNA of the CDR3 is TGTGCCACTAAGTCAAGCTCCTACAATGAGCAGTTCTTC. Protein sequence: CATKSSSYNEQFF.

V gene TRBV11-2 combines with J gene TRBJ1-2; D not certain. The V end lost 0 bases, the J end lost 5 bases, and 19 bases lay between the germline ends. Germline CDR1 reads SGHAT; CDR2 reads FQNNGV. The CDR3 has 17 residues. The DNA of the CDR3 is TGTGCCAGCAGCTTAGATCACAACCCCGCGAGGCGATATGGCTACACCTTC. Its protein is CASSLDHNPARRYGYTF. Looking up the rest from reference TRBV11-2 and TRBJ1-2 gives the full variable domain: EAGVAQSPRYKIIEKRQSVAFWCNPISGHATLYWYQQILGQGPKLLIQFQNNGVVDDSQLPKDRFSAERLKGVDSTLKIQPAKLEDSAVYLCASSLDHNPARRYGYTFGSGTRLTVV.

This clonotype was counted only a few times. This chain connects TRBV15 to TRBJ2-7; TRBD2 might be the D (5 bases). The CDR3 is 12 amino acids. Trimming took 4 bases from V and 3 from J, leaving 7 bases between them. The germline CDR1 and CDR2 sequences are LNHNV and YYDKDF (reference sequence). The DNA of the CDR3 is TGTGCCACCAGCAATGGACTCTACGAGCAGTACGTC. Translation: CATSNGLYEQYV.

This clonotype was detected only a few times. The chain links TRBV10-3 to TRBJ2-5; perhaps TRBD2 as D (7 bases). CDR1 is ENHRY and CDR2 is SYGVKD in the germline V gene. CDR3 length: 18 residues. V gave up 4 bases and J gave up 1 base, with 22 bases separating them. CDR3 amino acids: CAISGIEGGQPAQETQYF. In nucleotides, the CDR3 is TGTGCCATCAGTGGCATCGAGGGGGGGCAACCCGCCCAAGAGACCCAGTACTTC.

The chain's CDR3 is CASSYGHATYEQYF. CDR3 nucleotide sequence: TGTGCCAGCAGCTACGGACATGCTACCTACGAGCAGTACTTC. The chain recombines TRBV7-9 with TRBJ2-7; tentatively, D is TRBD1 (5 bases). Germline V CDR1 and CDR2: SEHNR, FQNEAQ (reference sequence). The CDR3 loop spans 14 amino acids. The ends were cut back, 4 bases at V and 2 bases at J, with 12 bases in the middle.

This clonotype was observed many times. Written as DNA, the CDR3 is TGTGCCAGCAGTACAGGGGGCGTCACTGAAGCTTTCTTT. Protein product: CASSTGGVTEAFF. This rearrangement joins TRBV6-2 or TRBV6-3 to TRBJ1-1, with 9 bases matching TRBD1. The length of the CDR3 is 13 residues. Germline CDR1 reads MNHEY; CDR2 reads SVGEGT. V was clipped by 5 bases and J by 4 bases; unmatched bases: 2.

The chain employs TRBV20-1 and TRBJ1-1; no clear D gene. CDR3 length equals 12 residues. CDR1 and CDR2 (germline): DFQATT, SNEGSKA (reference sequence). V shed 6 bases and J shed 3 bases, with 11 bases lying between them. DNA of the CDR3: TGCAGTGCCTTTGGGCCGGACACTGAAGCTTTCTTT. This gives the protein CSAFGPDTEAFF.

For this clonotype: A clone one base away is much larger, so this may be a read error. The chain has TRBV28 and TRBJ1-4; D gene uncertain. CDR1 is MDHEN and CDR2 is SYDVKM in the germline V gene. Trimming removed 2 bases from V and 5 bases from J, with 9 bases in between. The CDR3 spans 14 residues. The CDR3 reads CASSLKEPNEKLFF. For the CDR3, the DNA is TGTGCCAGCAGTTTAAAAGAGCCCAATGAAAAACTGTTTTTT.

This clonotype was seen more than once but under ten times. The chain has TRBV9 and TRBJ2-1; 7 nucleotides agree with TRBD1. Germline-derived CDR1 and CDR2 are SGDLS and YYNGEE. With V trimmed by 0 bases and J by 12 bases, 9 bases remained unmatched. The CDR3 covers 14 residues. CDR3 in amino acids: CASSVGGRGLLQFF. CDR3 DNA sequence: TGTGCCAGCAGCGTAGGAGGAAGGGGGCTACTGCAGTTCTTC.

This clonotype was seen at least ten times. The chain carries TRBV7-2 and TRBJ1-6; D might be TRBD1 (5 bases). The germline CDR1 and CDR2 sequences are SGHTA and FQGNSA. V lost 2 bases and J 10 bases, leaving 18 bases between the germline ends. This CDR3 has 16 amino acids. The CDR3 loop reads CASSLWGPEFWSPLHF. DNA for the CDR3: TGTGCCAGCAGCTTATGGGGACCAGAGTTTTGGTCACCCCTCCACTTT.

This clonotype was counted ten times or more. This sequence joins TRBV7-6 and TRBJ2-3; D might be TRBD1 or TRBD2, each matching 7 bases. Germline loops: CDR1 SGHVS, CDR2 FNYEAQ. The CDR3 is made up of 18 amino acids. V dropped 5 bases and J dropped 11 bases, with 32 bases sitting between them. This CDR3 is CASSPRGAGGGPLWEQYF. The CDR3, as DNA: TGTGCCAGCAGCCCCAGGGGGGCGGGCGGGGGCCCTCTATGGGAGCAGTATTTT.

V usage is TRBV15 and J usage is TRBJ2-2, with D possibly being TRBD1 (7 bases). Germline CDR1 is LNHNV and CDR2 is YYDKDF (reference sequence). The V and J ends lost 0 bases and 4 bases respectively, with 15 bases between them. The CDR3 runs to 17 residues. CDR3 protein: CATSRDRAGGITGELFF. The CDR3 DNA is TGTGCCACCAGCAGAGATAGGGCAGGGGGGATCACCGGGGAGCTGTTTTTT.

This clonotype came up a few times. V usage is TRBV7-9 and J usage is TRBJ1-1, with a possible D match to TRBD1 (6 bases). The germline CDR1 and CDR2 sequences are SEHNR and FQNEAQ (reference sequence). The CDR3 is made up of 12 amino acids. V was trimmed by 10 bases and J by 7 bases, leaving 16 bases between them. CDR3 nucleotides: TGTGCCACCCTGGGGGGCTTGGATGAAGCTTTCTTT. It specifies CATLGGLDEAFF.

CDR3 DNA: TGTGCCAGCAGTGAATTCTTCTCTGGTCGCGGGGAGAAGGATACGCAGTATTTT. It encodes CASSEFFSGRGEKDTQYF. The gene calls are TRBV25-1 and TRBJ2-3; D possibly corresponds to TRBD2 (6 bases). V was clipped by 1 base and J by 6 bases, with 23 bases between them. The germline V gene encodes CDR1 MGHDK and CDR2 SYGVNS. The CDR3 is made up of 18 amino acids. The entire variable domain, with the rest obtained from reference TRBV25-1 and TRBJ2-3, is as follows: EADIYQTPRYLVIGTGKKITLECSQTMGHDKMYWYQQDPGMELHLIHYSYGVNSTEKGDLSSESTVSRIRTEHFPLTLESARPSHTSQYLCASSEFFSGRGEKDTQYFGPGTRLTVL.

J is TRBJ1-2 and V is TRBV6-2 or TRBV6-3, with 7 bases matching TRBD1. CDR1 and CDR2 from the germline V gene are MNHEY and SVGEGT. The CDR3 sequence is 11 residues long. V lost 10 bases and J lost 8; bases outside the gene matches: 7. This chain's CDR3 is CANRGGSGYTF. As DNA, the CDR3 is TGTGCCAACAGGGGTGGGAGCGGCTACACCTTC.

This clonotype has a handful of counts. V gene TRBV6-6 combines with J gene TRBJ1-2, with D possibly being TRBD1 (5 bases). The CDR3 is made up of 14 amino acids. Germline CDR1 reads MNHNY; CDR2 reads SVGAGI (reference sequence). The V gene lost 8 bases and the J gene lost 3 bases, with 16 bases spanning the gap. The CDR3 spells CASGAEGFDYGYTF. The CDR3 bases are TGTGCCAGCGGGGCGGAGGGGTTTGACTATGGCTACACCTTC.

On this clonotype: At one end the junction does not follow the germline gene, possibly because of a read error. This chain links TRBV10-3 with TRBJ2-6; TRBD1 agrees at 11 bases. CDR1 ENHRY and CDR2 SYGVKD come from the germline V gene. This CDR3 is 20 amino acids long. The chain's CDR3 is CVIRQNEYGTGGAGANVLTF. DNA for the CDR3: TGTGTCATCAGGCAAAACGAGTATGGGACAGGGGGGGCTGGGGCCAACGTCCTGACTTTC.

The rearrangement joins TRBV10-1 to TRBJ1-2; D unclear. The V gene lost 0 bases and the J gene lost 4 bases, with 6 bases spanning the gap. Germline CDR1 is WNHNN and CDR2 is SYGVQD (reference sequence). This CDR3 is built from 13 residues. The DNA for the CDR3 is TGCGCCAGCAGTGAGTCTCGGTTCTATGGCTACACCTTC. As protein: CASSESRFYGYTF.

This clonotype occurred a few times. The chain uses TRBV2 and TRBJ2-7; possibly TRBD1 for D (6 bases). The length of the CDR3 is 12 residues. Trimming left V 7 bases short and J 2 bases short, with 9 bases between. Per the germline V gene, CDR1 is SNHLY and CDR2 is FYNNEI. In nucleotides, the CDR3 is TGTGCCAGCACAGGGGCCCCCTACGAGCAGTACTTC. Its protein product is CASTGAPYEQYF.

This clonotype has a count of ten or more. In DNA form, the CDR3 reads TGTGCCAGCAGTCTTTTGGGGACAGGGGCCTACAATGAGCAGTTCTTC. Translating gives CASSLLGTGAYNEQFF. This chain joins TRBV28 and TRBJ2-1, with TRBD1 matching 10 bases. J lost 2 bases, V lost 5 bases, and 6 bases had no gene match. Looked up from germline, CDR1 is MDHEN and CDR2 is SYDVKM. There are 16 residues in the CDR3. The full variable domain, its missing parts supplied by reference TRBV28 and TRBJ2-1, is DVKVTQSSRYLVKRTGEKVFLECVQDMDHENMFWYRQDPGLGLRLIYFSYDVKMKEKGDIPEGYSVSREKKERFSLILESASTNQTSMYLCASSLLGTGAYNEQFFGPGTRLTVL.

This clonotype showed up just once. V usage is TRBV4-1 and J usage is TRBJ2-1; 7 bases align to TRBD1. With V trimmed by 3 bases and J by 4 bases, 3 bases remained unmatched. CDR1 MGHRA and CDR2 YSYEKL come from the germline V gene. The CDR3 totals 14 residues. This chain's CDR3 is CASSQKGQYNEQFF. CDR3 DNA: TGCGCCAGCAGCCAGAAGGGACAGTACAATGAGCAGTTCTTC.

This clonotype turned up a few times. The chain carries TRBV29-1 and TRBJ2-7, with 10 bases that match TRBD1. Germline V gene data show CDR1 as SQVTM and CDR2 as ANQGSEA. V lost 0 bases and J lost 0; bases outside the gene matches: 5. The CDR3 loop spans 16 amino acids. CDR3 coding DNA: TGCAGCGTTGAAGACCCGACAGGGGGCCACTCCTACGAGCAGTACTTC. This sequence encodes CSVEDPTGGHSYEQYF.

This clonotype was observed many times. The chain joins TRBV19 to TRBJ1-5; D perhaps matches TRBD1 (5 bases). V was pared by 3 bases and J by 13 bases, with 10 bases between. This CDR3 is 11 amino acids long. CDR1 is LNHDA, CDR2 SQIVND, per germline (reference sequence). In DNA, the CDR3 is TGTGCCAGTAGTATTTGGGACGAACAGCATTTT. This encodes CASSIWDEQHF.

The chain joins TRBV20-1 to TRBJ2-1, with 7 bases identical to TRBD1. The CDR3 runs 13 residues. Germline lookup yields CDR1 DFQATT and CDR2 SNEGSKA (reference sequence). The CDR3 sequence: CSAQDRAHNEQFF. CDR3 DNA: TGCAGCGCCCAAGACAGGGCTCATAATGAGCAGTTCTTC.

The chain has TRBV7-4 and TRBJ2-1; D is undetermined. Germline CDR1 SGHVT, CDR2 SQSDAQ. The CDR3 sequence is 11 residues long. The V and J ends lost 4 bases and 12 bases respectively, with 10 bases between them. The CDR3 loop is CASSSLPWQFF. For the CDR3, the DNA is TGTGCCAGCAGCTCCCTACCTTGGCAGTTCTTC. The variable domain in full, with the rest retrieved from reference TRBV7-4 and TRBJ2-1, is GAGVSQSPRYKVAKRGRDVALRCDSISGHVTLYWYRQTLGQGSEVLTYSQSDAQRDKSGRPSGRFSAERPERSVSTLKIQRTEQGDSAVYLCASSSLPWQFFGPGTRLTVL.

This chain joins TRBV19 and TRBJ1-1, with 7 bases aligning to TRBD1. In germline, CDR1 is LNHDA, CDR2 SQIVND (reference sequence). The CDR3 is made up of 12 amino acids. V lost 10 bases, J lost 1 base, and 3 bases stayed unmatched. The CDR3 DNA follows: TGTGCCATAAGGACAGGGAACACTGAAGCTTTCTTT. Translated: CAIRTGNTEAFF. Based on the CDR3 plus reference TRBV19 and TRBJ1-1, the full variable domain is DGGITQSPKYLFRKEGQNVTLSCEQNLNHDAMYWYRQDPGQGLRLIYYSQIVNDFQKGDIAEGYSVSREKKESFPLTVTSAQKNPTAFYLCAIRTGNTEAFFGQGTRLTVV.

This rearrangement joins TRBV14 to TRBJ1-2; D not certain. V lost 3 bases to trimming and J lost 3 bases, with 8 bases between them. CDR3 size: 13 residues. Germline V gene lookup returns CDR1 SGHDN and CDR2 FVKESK. The CDR3 DNA reads TGTGCCAGCAGCCAGTACGGGGACTATGGCTACACCTTC. Translated, it gives CASSQYGDYGYTF.